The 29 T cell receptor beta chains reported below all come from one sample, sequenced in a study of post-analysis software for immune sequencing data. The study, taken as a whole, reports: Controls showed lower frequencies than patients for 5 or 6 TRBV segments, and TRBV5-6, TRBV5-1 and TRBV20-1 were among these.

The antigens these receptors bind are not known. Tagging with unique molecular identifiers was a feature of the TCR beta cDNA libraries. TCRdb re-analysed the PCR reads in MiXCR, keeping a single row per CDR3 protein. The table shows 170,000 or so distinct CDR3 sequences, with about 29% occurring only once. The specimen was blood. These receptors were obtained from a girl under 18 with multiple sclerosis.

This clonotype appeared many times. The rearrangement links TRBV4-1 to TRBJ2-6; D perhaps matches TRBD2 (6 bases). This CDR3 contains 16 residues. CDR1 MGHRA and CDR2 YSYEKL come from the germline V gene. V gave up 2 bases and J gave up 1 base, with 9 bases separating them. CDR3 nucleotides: TGCGCCAGCAGCCAACGCGGGGTATCTGGGGCCAACGTCCTGACTTTC. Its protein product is CASSQRGVSGANVLTF.

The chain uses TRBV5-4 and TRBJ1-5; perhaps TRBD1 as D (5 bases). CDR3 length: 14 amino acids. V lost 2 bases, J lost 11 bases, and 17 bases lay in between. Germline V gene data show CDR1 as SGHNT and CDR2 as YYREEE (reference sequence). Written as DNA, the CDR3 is TGTGCCAGCAGCTTTGACGGGGACCTTCCTACCCAGCATTTT. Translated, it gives CASSFDGDLPTQHF.

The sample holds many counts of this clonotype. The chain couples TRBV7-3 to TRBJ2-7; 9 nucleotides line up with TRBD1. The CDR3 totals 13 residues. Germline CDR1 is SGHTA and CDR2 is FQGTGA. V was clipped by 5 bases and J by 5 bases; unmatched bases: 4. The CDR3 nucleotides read TGTGCCAGCAGCCCACAGGGGGCCCACGAGCAGTACTTC. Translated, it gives CASSPQGAHEQYF.

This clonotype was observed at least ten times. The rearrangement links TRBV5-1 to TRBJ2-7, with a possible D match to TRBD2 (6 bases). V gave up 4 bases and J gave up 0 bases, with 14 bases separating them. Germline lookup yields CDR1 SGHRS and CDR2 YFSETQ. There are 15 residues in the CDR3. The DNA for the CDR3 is TGCGCCAGCAGCCGGGGTCTAGCGATCTCCTACGAGCAGTACTTC. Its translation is CASSRGLAISYEQYF.

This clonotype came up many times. Written as DNA, the CDR3 is TGTGCCAGCAGTTACGACGGCTACGAGCAGTACTTC. This sequence encodes CASSYDGYEQYF. This chain joins TRBV6-5 and TRBJ2-7; D call uncertain. V lost 2 bases and J lost 3, with 5 bases in between. The V gene's germline CDR1 is MNHEY and CDR2 SVGAGI. There are 12 residues in the CDR3.

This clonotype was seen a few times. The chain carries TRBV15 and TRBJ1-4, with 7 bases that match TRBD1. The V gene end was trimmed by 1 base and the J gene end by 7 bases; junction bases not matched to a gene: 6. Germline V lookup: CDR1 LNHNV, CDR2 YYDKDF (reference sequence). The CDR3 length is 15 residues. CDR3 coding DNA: TGTGCCACCAGCAGAGGGGGGGGACAGTTTGAAAAACTGTTTTTT. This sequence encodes CATSRGGGQFEKLFF.

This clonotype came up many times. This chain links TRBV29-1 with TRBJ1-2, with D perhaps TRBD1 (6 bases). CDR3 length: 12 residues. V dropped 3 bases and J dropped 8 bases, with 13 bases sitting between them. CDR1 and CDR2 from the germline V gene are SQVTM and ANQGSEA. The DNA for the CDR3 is TGCAGCGTTGAGTCGGCAGGGGTAGGCTACACCTTC. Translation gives CSVESAGVGYTF.

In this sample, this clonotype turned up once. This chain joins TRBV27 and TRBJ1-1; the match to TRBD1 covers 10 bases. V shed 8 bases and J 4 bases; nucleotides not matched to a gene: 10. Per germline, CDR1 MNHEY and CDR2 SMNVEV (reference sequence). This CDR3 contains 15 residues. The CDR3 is CASARQGARSTEAFF. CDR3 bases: TGTGCCAGCGCACGACAGGGGGCGCGAAGCACTGAAGCTTTCTTT.

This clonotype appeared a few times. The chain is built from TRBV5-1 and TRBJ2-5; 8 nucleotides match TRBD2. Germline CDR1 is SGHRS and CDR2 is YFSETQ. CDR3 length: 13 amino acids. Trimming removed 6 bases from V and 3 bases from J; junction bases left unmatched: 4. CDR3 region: CASNLAGEETQYF. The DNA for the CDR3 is TGCGCCAGCAACCTAGCGGGCGAAGAGACCCAGTACTTC.

The chain's CDR3 is CASSKSDSYGYTF. CDR3 nucleotides: TGTGCCAGCAGCAAGTCCGACAGTTACGGCTACACCTTC. The V and J genes are TRBV12-3 or TRBV12-4 and TRBJ1-2; D perhaps matches TRBD1 (5 bases). Trimming removed 6 bases from V and 8 bases from J, with 16 bases in between. This CDR3 region has 13 residues.

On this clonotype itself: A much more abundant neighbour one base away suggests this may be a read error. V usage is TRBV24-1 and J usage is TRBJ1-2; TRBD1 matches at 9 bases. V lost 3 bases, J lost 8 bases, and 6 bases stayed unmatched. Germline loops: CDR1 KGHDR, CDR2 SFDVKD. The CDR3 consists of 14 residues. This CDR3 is CATSDVGTGFGYTF. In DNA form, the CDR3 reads TGTGCCACCAGTGATGTCGGGACAGGGTTCGGCTACACCTTC.

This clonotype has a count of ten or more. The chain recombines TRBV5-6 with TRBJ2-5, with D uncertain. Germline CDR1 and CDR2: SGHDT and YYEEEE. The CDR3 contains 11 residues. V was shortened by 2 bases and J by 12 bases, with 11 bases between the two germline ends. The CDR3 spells CASSFAAEKYF. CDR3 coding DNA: TGTGCCAGCAGCTTTGCGGCGGAAAAGTACTTC.

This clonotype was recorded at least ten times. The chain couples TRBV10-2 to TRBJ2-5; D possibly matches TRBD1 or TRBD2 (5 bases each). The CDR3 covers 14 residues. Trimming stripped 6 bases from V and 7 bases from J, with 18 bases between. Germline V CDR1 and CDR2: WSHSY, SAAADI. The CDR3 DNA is TGCGCCAGCAGCTCCTCTGGGGGAGTAGGGACCCAGTACTTC. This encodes CASSSSGGVGTQYF.

The CDR3 sequence is CASSYRTGIDYEQYF. The CDR3 coding sequence is TGTGCCAGCAGCTACCGGACAGGGATTGACTACGAGCAGTACTTC. The V call is TRBV7-2, the J call TRBJ2-7; 8 bases are shared with TRBD1. CDR1 is SGHTA and CDR2 is FQGNSA in the germline V gene. V was clipped by 4 bases and J by 3 bases; unmatched bases: 8. CDR3 length: 15 residues.

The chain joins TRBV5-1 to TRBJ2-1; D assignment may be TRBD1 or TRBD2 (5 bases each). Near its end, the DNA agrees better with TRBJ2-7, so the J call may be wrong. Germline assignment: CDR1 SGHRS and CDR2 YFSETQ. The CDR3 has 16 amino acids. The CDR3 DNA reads TGCGCCAGCAGCGCGAGGGGACCCAGCTCCTACAATGAGCAGTACTTC. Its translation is CASSARGPSSYNEQYF.

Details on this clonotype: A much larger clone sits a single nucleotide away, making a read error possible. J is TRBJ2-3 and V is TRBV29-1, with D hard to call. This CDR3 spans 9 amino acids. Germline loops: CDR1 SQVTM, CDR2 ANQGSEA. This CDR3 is CNESDTQYF. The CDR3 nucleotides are TGCAACGAATCAGATACGCAGTATTTT.

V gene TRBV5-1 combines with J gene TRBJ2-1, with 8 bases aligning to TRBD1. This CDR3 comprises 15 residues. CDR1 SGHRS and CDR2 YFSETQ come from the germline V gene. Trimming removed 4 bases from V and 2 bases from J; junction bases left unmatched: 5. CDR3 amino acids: CASSIGQGAYNEQFF. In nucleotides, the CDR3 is TGCGCCAGCAGCATCGGACAGGGTGCCTACAATGAGCAGTTCTTC.

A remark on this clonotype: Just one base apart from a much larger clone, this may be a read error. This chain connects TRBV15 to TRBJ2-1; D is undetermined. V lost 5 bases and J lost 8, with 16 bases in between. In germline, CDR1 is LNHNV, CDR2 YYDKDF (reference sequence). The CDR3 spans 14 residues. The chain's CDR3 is CATSSQKATDEQFF. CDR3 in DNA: TGTGCCACCAGCTCCCAGAAAGCTACCGATGAGCAGTTCTTC. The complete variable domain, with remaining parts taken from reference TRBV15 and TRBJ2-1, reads DAMVIQNPRYQVTQFGKPVTLSCSQTLNHNVMYWYQQKSSQAPKLLFHYYDKDFNNEADTPDNFQSRRPNTSFCFLDIRSPGLGDTAMYLCATSSQKATDEQFFGPGTRLTVL.

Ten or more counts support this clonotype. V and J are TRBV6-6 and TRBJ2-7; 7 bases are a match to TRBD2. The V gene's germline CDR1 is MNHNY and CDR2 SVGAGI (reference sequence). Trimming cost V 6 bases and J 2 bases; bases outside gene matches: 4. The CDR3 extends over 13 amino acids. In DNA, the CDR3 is TGTGCCAGCAGCCAAGCGGGGCCCTACGAGCAGTACTTC. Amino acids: CASSQAGPYEQYF.

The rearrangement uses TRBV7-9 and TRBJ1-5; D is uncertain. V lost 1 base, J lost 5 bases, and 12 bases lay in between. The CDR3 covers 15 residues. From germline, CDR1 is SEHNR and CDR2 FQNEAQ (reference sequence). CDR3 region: CASSLGGVEDQPQHF. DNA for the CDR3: TGTGCCAGCAGCTTAGGCGGGGTGGAGGATCAGCCCCAGCATTTT.

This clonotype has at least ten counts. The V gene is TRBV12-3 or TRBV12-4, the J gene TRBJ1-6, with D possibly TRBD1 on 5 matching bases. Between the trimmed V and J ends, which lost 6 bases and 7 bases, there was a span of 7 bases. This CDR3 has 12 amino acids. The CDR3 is CASSDRNSPLHF. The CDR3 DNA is TGTGCCAGCAGCGACAGAAATTCACCCCTCCACTTT.

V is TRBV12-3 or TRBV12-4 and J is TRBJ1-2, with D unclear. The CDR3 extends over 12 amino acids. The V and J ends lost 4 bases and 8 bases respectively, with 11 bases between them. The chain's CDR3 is CASSYAAGGYTF. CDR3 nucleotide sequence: TGTGCCAGCAGTTACGCGGCGGGGGGCTACACCTTC.

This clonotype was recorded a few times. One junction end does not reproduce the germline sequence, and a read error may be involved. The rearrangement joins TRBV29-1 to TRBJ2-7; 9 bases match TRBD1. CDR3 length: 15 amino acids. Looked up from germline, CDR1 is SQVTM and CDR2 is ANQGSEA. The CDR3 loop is CSVLILDRGGNERYF. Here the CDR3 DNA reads TGCAGCGTTCTTATTCTGGACAGGGGTGGCAACGAGCGGTACTTC.

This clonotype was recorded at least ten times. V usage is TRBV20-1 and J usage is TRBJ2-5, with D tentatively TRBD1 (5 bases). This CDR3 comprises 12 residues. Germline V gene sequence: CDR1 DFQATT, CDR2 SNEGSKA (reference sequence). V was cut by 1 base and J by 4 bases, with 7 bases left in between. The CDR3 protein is CSARVRAETQYF. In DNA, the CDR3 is TGCAGTGCTAGAGTCAGGGCAGAGACCCAGTACTTC.

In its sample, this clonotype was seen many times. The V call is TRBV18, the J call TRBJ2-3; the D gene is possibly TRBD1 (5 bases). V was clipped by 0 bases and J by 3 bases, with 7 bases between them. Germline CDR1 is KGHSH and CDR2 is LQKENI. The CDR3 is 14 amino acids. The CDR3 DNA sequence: TGTGCCAGCTCACCACCCCAGGGAACAGATACGCAGTATTTT. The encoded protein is CASSPPQGTDTQYF. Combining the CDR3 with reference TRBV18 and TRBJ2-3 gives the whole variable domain NAGVMQNPRHLVRRRGQEARLRCSPMKGHSHVYWYRQLPEEGLKFMVYLQKENIIDESGMPKERFSAEFPKEGPSILRIQQVVRGDSAAYFCASSPPQGTDTQYFGPGTRLTVL.

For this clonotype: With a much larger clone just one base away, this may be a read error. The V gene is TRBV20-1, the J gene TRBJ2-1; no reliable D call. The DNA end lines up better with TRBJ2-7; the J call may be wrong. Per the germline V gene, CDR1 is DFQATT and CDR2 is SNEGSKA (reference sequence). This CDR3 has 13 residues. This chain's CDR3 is CSAREGSDHEQYF. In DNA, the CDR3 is TGCAGTGCTAGAGAAGGTTCAGACCACGAGCAGTACTTC.

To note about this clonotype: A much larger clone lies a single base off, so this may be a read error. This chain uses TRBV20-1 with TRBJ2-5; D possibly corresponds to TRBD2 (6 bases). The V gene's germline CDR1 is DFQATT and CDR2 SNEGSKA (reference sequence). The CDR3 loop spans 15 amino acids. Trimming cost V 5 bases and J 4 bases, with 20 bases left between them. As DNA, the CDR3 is TGCAGTGCTGAACACCTTGGGGGAGCGGGAGAGACCCAGTACTTC. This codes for CSAEHLGGAGETQYF.

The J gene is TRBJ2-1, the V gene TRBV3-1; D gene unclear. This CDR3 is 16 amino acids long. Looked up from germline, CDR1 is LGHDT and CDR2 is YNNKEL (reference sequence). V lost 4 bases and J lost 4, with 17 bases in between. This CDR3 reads CASSREFTDSYNEQFF. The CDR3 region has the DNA TGTGCCAGCAGCCGAGAATTTACCGATTCTTACAATGAGCAGTTCTTC.

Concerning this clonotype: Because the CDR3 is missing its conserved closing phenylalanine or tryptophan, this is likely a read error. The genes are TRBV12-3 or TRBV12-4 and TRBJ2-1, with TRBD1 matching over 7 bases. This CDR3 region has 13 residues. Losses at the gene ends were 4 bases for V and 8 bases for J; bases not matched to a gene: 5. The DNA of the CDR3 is TGTGCCAGCAGTTCGACAGGGTGGGATGAGCAGTTCGTC. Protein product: CASSSTGWDEQFV.